The next 17 T cell receptor beta chains were all read from a single sample in a study of blood T cell repertoires in COVID-19. Only in-frame clones appear in the TCRdb table, and some are missing; sequencing was by immunoSEQ multiplex PCR. The data hold 150,000 to 200,000 clones, with 79% observed a single time. The sample comprised PBMCs or T cells enriched from blood (not recorded which). The source is a woman between 65 and 79 years old in a cohort exposed to, infected with or recovered from COVID-19 (not recorded which).

This chain links TRBV7-2 with TRBJ2-5, with TRBD1 as a possible D gene (8 bases). Looked up from germline, CDR1 is SGHTA and CDR2 is FQGNSA. Trimming cost V 4 bases and J 7 bases, with 16 bases left between them. The CDR3 is made up of 14 amino acids. The CDR3 region has the DNA TGTGCCAGCAGCTCAGGACAGGGAGGGGGGACCCAGTACTTC. Its protein is CASSSGQGGGTQYF. Based on the CDR3 plus reference TRBV7-2 and TRBJ2-5, the full variable domain is GAGVSQSPSNKVTEKGKDVELRCDPISGHTALYWYRQSLGQGLEFLIYFQGNSAPDKSGLPSDRFSAERTGGSVSTLTIQRTQQEDSAVYLCASSSGQGGGTQYFGPGTRLLVL.

The chain uses TRBV10-3 and TRBJ2-1, with TRBD2 matching over 8 bases. Germline CDR1 is ENHRY and CDR2 is SYGVKD. V was pared by 2 bases and J by 9 bases, with 12 bases of the junction left unmatched. This CDR3 region has 16 residues. The CDR3 reads CAISELEMLAGAEQFF. CDR3 sequence (DNA): TGTGCCATCAGTGAGCTCGAGATGCTAGCGGGCGCTGAGCAGTTCTTC.

The chain couples TRBV5-1 to TRBJ2-3; TRBD1 matches 9 bases. CDR3 length: 16 amino acids. V shed 2 bases, J shed 3 bases, and the junction held 7 bases outside the gene matches. CDR1 SGHRS and CDR2 YFSETQ come from the germline V gene. The CDR3 sequence is CASSFQGQGLTDTQYF. The DNA of the CDR3 is TGCGCCAGCAGCTTTCAGGGACAGGGATTAACAGATACGCAGTATTTT.

The chain uses TRBV2 and TRBJ2-7; perhaps TRBD2 as D (6 bases). This CDR3 has 11 amino acids. Trimming removed 1 base from V and 9 bases from J, with 7 bases in between. The germline CDR1 and CDR2 sequences are SNHLY and FYNNEI. In DNA, the CDR3 is TGTGCCAGCAGTGAAGAGGGAGGGCAGTACTTC. As protein: CASSEEGGQYF. Full variable domain (outside the CDR3, taken from reference TRBV2 and TRBJ2-7): EPEVTQTPSHQVTQMGQEVILRCVPISNHLYFYWYRQILGQKVEFLVSFYNNEISEKSEIFDDQFSVERPDGSNFTLKIRSTKLEDSAMYFCASSEEGGQYFGPGTRLTVT.

This clone has more than one count but fewer than ten. This chain joins TRBV19 and TRBJ2-3; tentatively, D is TRBD1 (6 bases). CDR1 and CDR2 (germline): LNHDA, SQIVND (reference sequence). The V and J ends lost 7 bases and 4 bases respectively, with 18 bases between them. The CDR3 runs 15 residues. As DNA, the CDR3 is TGTGCCAGTAACCCTGGGGGACACATCGCAGATACGCAGTATTTT. Translation: CASNPGGHIADTQYF.

The rearrangement links TRBV30 to TRBJ2-7, with 8 bases matching TRBD1. The ends lost 3 bases at V and 6 bases at J; junction bases unmatched: 4. Germline V lookup: CDR1 GTSNPN, CDR2 SVGIG (reference sequence). The CDR3 covers 12 residues. CDR3 bases: TGTGCCTGGAGCCGACAGGGGCGCGAGCAGTACTTC. It translates to CAWSRQGREQYF. The variable domain in full, with the rest retrieved from reference TRBV30 and TRBJ2-7, is SQTIHQWPATLVQPVGSPLSLECTVEGTSNPNLYWYRQAAGRGLQLLFYSVGIGQISSEVPQNLSASRPQDRQFILSSKKLLLSDSGFYLCAWSRQGREQYFGPGTRLTVT.

The chain links TRBV15 to TRBJ1-2, with unresolved D. With 0 bases removed from V and 8 bases from J, the gap between germline ends came to 7 bases. The CDR3 sequence is 12 residues long. Germline V lookup: CDR1 LNHNV, CDR2 YYDKDF (reference sequence). The CDR3 sequence: CATSRDSGGYTF. In DNA form, the CDR3 reads TGTGCCACCAGCAGAGATTCGGGAGGCTACACCTTC.

This chain uses TRBV25-1 with TRBJ1-2; D gene uncertain. Germline V gene data show CDR1 as MGHDK and CDR2 as SYGVNS. This CDR3 spans 16 amino acids. Trimming removed 4 bases at V and 8 bases at J, with 23 bases between. CDR3 nucleotides: TGTGCCAGCAGTGCCCACGAGGGCAGGAGGCTTATGGGCTACACCTTC. This encodes CASSAHEGRRLMGYTF.

The chain combines TRBV11-2 with TRBJ2-2; D ambiguous. The ends were cut back, 4 bases at V and 0 bases at J, with 9 bases in the middle. There are 15 residues in the CDR3. CDR1 is SGHAT, CDR2 FQNNGV, per germline. The CDR3 DNA is TGTGCCAGCAGCTATATCAGTGCGAACACCGGGGAGCTGTTTTTT. Its protein product is CASSYISANTGELFF.

The chain links TRBV4-1 to TRBJ2-7; 8 nucleotides align to TRBD2. This CDR3 has 14 amino acids. The V gene end was trimmed by 1 base and the J gene end by 3 bases; junction bases not matched to a gene: 2. CDR1 and CDR2 from the germline V gene are MGHRA and YSYEKL. The CDR3 region has the DNA TGCGCCAGCAGCCAAGCCAGCGGGGGCTACGAGCAGTACTTC. Protein: CASSQASGGYEQYF.

The V call is TRBV28, the J call TRBJ2-5; 9 nucleotides match TRBD2. CDR1 MDHEN and CDR2 SYDVKM come from the germline V gene. The CDR3 has 14 amino acids. After removal of 6 bases from V and 2 bases from J, the junction contained 4 bases not matched to a gene. The CDR3 loop reads CASSATSGQETQYF. Here the CDR3 DNA reads TGTGCCAGCAGCGCTACTAGCGGGCAAGAGACCCAGTACTTC.

A few counts support this clone. The genes are TRBV18 and TRBJ2-3; 9 nucleotides line up with TRBD2. CDR1 and CDR2 (germline): KGHSH, LQKENI. The CDR3 sequence is 17 residues long. V shed 2 bases, J shed 3 bases, and the junction held 9 bases outside the gene matches. CDR3 region: CASSPLVAGVVTDTQYF. CDR3 sequence (DNA): TGTGCCAGCTCACCATTGGTAGCGGGAGTGGTTACAGATACGCAGTATTTT.

This clone has only a few counts. The CDR3 region is CASSPGQSNQPQHF. CDR3 nucleotides: TGTGCCAGCAGCCCTGGACAGAGCAATCAGCCCCAGCATTTT. The chain joins TRBV6-2 or TRBV6-3 to TRBJ1-5; tentative D call: TRBD1 (6 bases). The CDR3 is 14 amino acids. The V end lost 6 bases, the J end lost 1 base, and 10 bases lay between the germline ends. Germline lookup yields CDR1 MNHEY and CDR2 SVGEGT.

V gene TRBV30 combines with J gene TRBJ1-1, with 7 nucleotides matching TRBD1. The CDR3 totals 14 residues. The V gene end was trimmed by 3 bases and the J gene end by 6 bases; junction bases not matched to a gene: 10. Germline loops: CDR1 GTSNPN, CDR2 SVGIG (reference sequence). The CDR3 DNA is TGTGCCTGGAGCCAGGGGGTGTATTCGGCTGAAGCTTTCTTT. It specifies CAWSQGVYSAEAFF.

V is TRBV6-5 and J is TRBJ1-1, with D uncertain. V shed 6 bases and J shed 5 bases, with 16 bases lying between them. This CDR3 spans 14 amino acids. Germline V CDR1 and CDR2: MNHEY, SVGAGI. The CDR3 reads CASRAGGQRTEAFF. DNA of the CDR3: TGTGCCAGCAGGGCGGGAGGGCAGAGGACTGAAGCTTTCTTT.

The chain links TRBV2 to TRBJ1-4, with a possible D match to TRBD1 (6 bases). Trimming took 6 bases from V and 4 from J, leaving 12 bases between them. This CDR3 region has 14 residues. Germline lookup yields CDR1 SNHLY and CDR2 FYNNEI. The CDR3 DNA reads TGTGCCAGCAGGGAAACAGGGTATAATGAAAAACTGTTTTTT. Translation gives CASRETGYNEKLFF.

J is TRBJ2-5 and V is TRBV7-2, with 8 bases lining up with TRBD1. Germline V lookup: CDR1 SGHTA, CDR2 FQGNSA. This CDR3 spans 13 amino acids. The ends lost 3 bases at V and 4 bases at J; junction bases unmatched: 1. CDR3 residues: CASSLTGVETQYF. The CDR3 DNA sequence: TGTGCCAGCAGCTTGACAGGGGTAGAGACCCAGTACTTC.